The source of this T cell receptor beta chain is a study of OX40 agonist ivuxolimab in advanced cancers. Looking at the study overall: Clinicians treated patients with ivuxolimab, an agonistic anti-OX40 (CD134) antibody. Anti-PD-1, anti-PD-L1 or anti-CTLA-4 therapy given earlier was allowed, and around 40% had some.

Clones were read by immunoSEQ multiplex PCR, and TCRdb kept only the in-frame ones, dropping some. The table has approximately 77,000 clones, approximately 95% seen once. The CDR3 spans 14 residues. The germline V gene encodes CDR1 MNHEY and CDR2 SVGAGI. The V gene lost 6 bases and the J gene lost 1 base, with 9 bases spanning the gap. This receptor was identified in an adult with an advanced solid tumor such as melanoma, head and neck, liver or kidney cancer. The chain has TRBV6-5 and TRBJ1-4, with D unclear. The source material was CD4+ or CD8+ T cells sorted from blood, sampled in a trial of the OX40 agonist ivuxolimab. This chain's CDR3 is CASSPQGTNEKLFF. DNA of the CDR3: TGTGCCAGCAGCCCACAAGGAACTAATGAAAAACTGTTTTTT.